This T cell receptor (beta chain) was found in a study of T cells after yellow fever vaccination. In its sample, this clonotype was seen many times. Its antigen is as yet unknown. UMIs and a universal primer site were added when TCR cDNA was made by 5'RACE template switching. From the 5' RACE reads, TCRdb called clonotypes with MiXCR, one entry per CDR3 protein. Of some 350,000 distinct CDR3 sequences in the sample, over 3.5% were seen once. CDR1 and CDR2 (germline): MGHDK, SYGVNS. Between the trimmed V and J ends, which lost 5 bases and 5 bases, there was a span of 9 bases. This CDR3 region has 13 residues. Study findings and constraints: On re-exposure, the response was weaker but peaked faster, at day 5 versus 15. Abundant clonotypes (contaminants from the bulk population) could be present in FACS-sorted repertoires.

This rearrangement joins TRBV25-1 to TRBJ2-2, with unresolved D. The specimen comprised PBMCs, sampled 5 days after the yellow fever booster vaccination. The TCR sequence derives from a man aged 18 to 30 who received the YFV17D yellow fever vaccine. CDR3 region: CASSIILTGELFF. The CDR3 DNA sequence: TGTGCCAGCAGTATAATTCTTACCGGGGAGCTGTTTTTT.